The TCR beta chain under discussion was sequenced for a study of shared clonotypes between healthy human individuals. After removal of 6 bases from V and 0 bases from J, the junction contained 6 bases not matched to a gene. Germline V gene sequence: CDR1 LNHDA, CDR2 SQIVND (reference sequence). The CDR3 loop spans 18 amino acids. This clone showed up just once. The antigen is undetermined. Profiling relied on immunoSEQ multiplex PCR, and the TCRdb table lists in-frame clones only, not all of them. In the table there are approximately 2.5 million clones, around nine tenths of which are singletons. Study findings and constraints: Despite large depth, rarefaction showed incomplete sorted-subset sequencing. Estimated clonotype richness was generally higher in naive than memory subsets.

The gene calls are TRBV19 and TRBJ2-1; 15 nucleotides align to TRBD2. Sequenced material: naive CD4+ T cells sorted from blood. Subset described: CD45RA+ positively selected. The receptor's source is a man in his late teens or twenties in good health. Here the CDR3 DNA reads TGTGCCAGTAGCCGGGGACTAGCGGGAGGACTCTCCTACAATGAGCAGTTCTTC. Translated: CASSRGLAGGLSYNEQFF.